The TCR beta chain described here comes from a study of identical twins. Study outcomes and limitations: Modeled out-of-frame TCR alpha sharing in monozygotic twins fell below observed levels.

V lost 7 bases and J lost 3, with 16 bases in between. The CDR3 has 14 amino acids. The germline CDR1 and CDR2 sequences are SEHNR and FQNEAQ (reference sequence). Using its own MiXCR run on the 5' RACE reads, TCRdb lists one record per CDR3 protein. The table shows roughly 500,000 distinct CDR3 sequences, with 22% occurring only once. A few counts support this clonotype. Its specificity is not known. This same sample was also taken into another study, of T cells expressing NK-cell markers. That paper adds: One of the eight sequenced donors was seronegative, whereas the other seven were HCMV-seropositive.

The sample comprised CD4+ T cells sorted from blood. The clonotype was recovered from a woman younger than 30 in good health. The chain uses TRBV7-9 and TRBJ2-7; D is tentatively TRBD1 or TRBD2 (6 bases each). The CDR3 is CASTKGGTYYEQYF. CDR3 nucleotide sequence: TGTGCCAGCACCAAAGGGGGGACCTACTACGAGCAGTACTTC.